This T cell receptor (beta chain) is drawn from a study of vaccination and CD4 T cells after COVID-19. Overall study: Following dose two, a median around 70 days (range 14 to 241) passed before post-vaccine samples were taken.

Treatment defined: approximately 11-day PBMC culture with coronavirus spike peptide pools or control peptides (ViraFEST assay). For this clonotype: No antigen is known for it.

The Oncomine TCR Beta short-read assay was what sequenced the DNA obtained from cultured CD4+ T cells. TCRdb processed the PCR reads anew with MiXCR; each CDR3 protein has one entry. The sample holds 9,500 to 15,000 distinct CDR3 sequences, approximately 71% seen once. The TCR originated in a human donor who had recovered from COVID-19. Sample: CD4+ T cells from blood, cultured in vitro.

The CDR3 reads CASSPRQTNQPQHF. CDR3 nucleotide sequence: TGTGCCAGTAGTCCCCGACAGACCAATCAGCCCCAGCATTTT. J is TRBJ1-5 and V is TRBV19, with D perhaps matching TRBD1 (5 bases). Trimming removed 5 bases from V and 3 bases from J, with 11 bases in between. This CDR3 region has 14 residues. Per germline, CDR1 LNHDA and CDR2 SQIVND (reference sequence).